This T cell receptor beta chain was observed in a study of CD8+CD57+ T cells in acquired aplastic anemia. Points from the study as a whole: Both patients and controls carried the same twenty-nine CD8+ CDR3 sequences.

An expansion of CD8+CD57+ cells by flow cytometry had been shown in patients chosen for sequencing. All patients had severe acquired aplastic anemia. Prior therapy had not been administered to any patient at the time of blood sampling. TCR beta VDJ combinations and CDR3 sequences were profiled from genomic DNA. MiXCR, run by TCRdb on the reads, gives a single entry per CDR3 protein. The sample includes 150,000 to 200,000 distinct CDR3 sequences, less than 60% of them seen just once. The CDR3 totals 17 residues. The V end lost 2 bases, the J end lost 3 bases, and 16 bases lay between the germline ends. Per the germline V gene, CDR1 is MGHDK and CDR2 is SYGVNS. There are many counts of this clonotype. Its matching antigen is unknown.

The chain combines TRBV25-1 with TRBJ2-2; D uncertain. The specimen sequenced was sorted CD4+, CD8+, or CD8+CD57+ T cells (not recorded which) from PBMCs. The source is a human donor with aplastic anemia. CDR3 DNA: TGTGCCAGCAGTGAAAGTTTAAGGTGGTCGTACACCGGGGAGCTGTTTTTT. Residues: CASSESLRWSYTGELFF. Supplemented by reference TRBV25-1 and TRBJ2-2, the full variable domain reads EADIYQTPRYLVIGTGKKITLECSQTMGHDKMYWYQQDPGMELHLIHYSYGVNSTEKGDLSSESTVSRIRTEHFPLTLESARPSHTSQYLCASSESLRWSYTGELFFGEGSRLTVL.